The present T cell receptor beta chain was sequenced within a study of blood T cell repertoires in COVID-19. Looking at the study overall: Nucleic acid was either cDNA or gDNA, and it came from T cells, B-cell-depleted T cells, or PBMCs.

Using immunoSEQ multiplex PCR, the repertoire was profiled, and TCRdb retains in-frame clones only, with some absent. This table holds roughly 110,000 clones, 71% found once. This CDR3 is built from 15 residues. Between the trimmed V and J ends, which lost 0 bases and 8 bases, there was a span of 12 bases. Per germline, CDR1 SGHRS and CDR2 YFSETQ. The clonotype originates from a human donor with acute or convalescent COVID-19. The donor label of this sample is uncertain. The sequencing input was peripheral blood. The V gene is TRBV5-1, the J gene TRBJ1-6; D may be TRBD1 (5 bases). In nucleotides, the CDR3 is TGCGCCAGCAGCTTGGGAAGACAGAGTCATTCACCCCTCCACTTT. Protein product: CASSLGRQSHSPLHF.